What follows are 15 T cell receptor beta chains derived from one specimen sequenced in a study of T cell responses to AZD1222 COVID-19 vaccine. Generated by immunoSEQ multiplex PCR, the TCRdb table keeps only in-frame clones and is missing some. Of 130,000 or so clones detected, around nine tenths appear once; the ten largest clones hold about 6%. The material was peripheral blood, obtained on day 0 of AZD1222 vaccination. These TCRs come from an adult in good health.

The CDR3 DNA sequence: TGTGCCAGCAGCCATTACAGGGGGGGGGCTATGAACACTGAAGCTTTCTTT. This codes for CASSHYRGGAMNTEAFF. The chain links TRBV3-1 (or the pseudogene TRBV3-2) to TRBJ1-1; 8 bases fit TRBD1. After removal of 3 bases from V and 0 bases from J, the junction contained 9 bases not matched to a gene. Germline lookup yields CDR1 LGHDT and CDR2 YNNKEL (reference sequence). The CDR3 is 17 residues long.

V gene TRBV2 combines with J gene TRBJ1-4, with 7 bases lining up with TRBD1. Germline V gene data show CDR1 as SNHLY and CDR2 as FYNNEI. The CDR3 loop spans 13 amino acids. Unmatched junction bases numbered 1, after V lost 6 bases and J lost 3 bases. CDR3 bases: TGTGCCAGCAGGGGACAGCCTAATGAAAAACTGTTTTTT. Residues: CASRGQPNEKLFF.

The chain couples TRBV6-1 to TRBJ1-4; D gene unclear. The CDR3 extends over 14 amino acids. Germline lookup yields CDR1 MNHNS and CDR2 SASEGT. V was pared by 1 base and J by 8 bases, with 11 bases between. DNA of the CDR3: TGTGCCAGCAGTGAAGTCGGGTTTGGGGAAAAACTGTTTTTT. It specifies CASSEVGFGEKLFF.

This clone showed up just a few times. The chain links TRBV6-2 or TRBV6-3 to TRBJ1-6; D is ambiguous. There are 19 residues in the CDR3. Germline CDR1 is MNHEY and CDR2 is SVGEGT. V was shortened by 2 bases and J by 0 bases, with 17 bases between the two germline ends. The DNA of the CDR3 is TGTGCCAGCAGTTACCAACACACGGACCTAAGCTCCTATAATTCACCCCTCCACTTT. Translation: CASSYQHTDLSSYNSPLHF.

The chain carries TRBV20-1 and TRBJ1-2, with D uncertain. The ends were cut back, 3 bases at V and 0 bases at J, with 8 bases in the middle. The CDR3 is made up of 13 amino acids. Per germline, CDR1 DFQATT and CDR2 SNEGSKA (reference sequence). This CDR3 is CSASEGANYGYTF. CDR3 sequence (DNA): TGCAGTGCTAGTGAAGGAGCTAACTATGGCTACACCTTC.

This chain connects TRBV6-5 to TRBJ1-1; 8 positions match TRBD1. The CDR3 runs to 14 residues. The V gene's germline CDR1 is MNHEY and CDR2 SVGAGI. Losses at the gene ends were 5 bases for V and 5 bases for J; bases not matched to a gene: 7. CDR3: CASSRTGYVTEAFF. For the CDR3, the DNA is TGTGCCAGCAGTCGGACAGGGTATGTTACTGAAGCTTTCTTT.

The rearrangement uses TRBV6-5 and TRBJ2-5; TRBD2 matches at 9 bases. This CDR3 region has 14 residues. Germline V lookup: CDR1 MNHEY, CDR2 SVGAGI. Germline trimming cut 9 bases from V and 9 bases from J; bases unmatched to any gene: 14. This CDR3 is CASREASGVRAQYF. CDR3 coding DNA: TGTGCCAGTAGAGAGGCTAGCGGGGTTAGGGCCCAGTACTTC.

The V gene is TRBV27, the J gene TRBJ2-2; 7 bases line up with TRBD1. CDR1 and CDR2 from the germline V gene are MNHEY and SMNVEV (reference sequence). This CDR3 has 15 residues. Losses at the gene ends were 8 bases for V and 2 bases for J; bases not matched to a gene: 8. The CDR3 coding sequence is TGTGCCAGCCGCCCCGACAGGGTAAACACCGGGGAGCTGTTTTTT. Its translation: CASRPDRVNTGELFF.

The CDR3 here is CASTTGEYNSPLHF. CDR3 coding DNA: TGTGCCAGCACTACAGGGGAATATAATTCACCCCTCCACTTT. This sequence joins TRBV25-1 and TRBJ1-6; 7 bases map to TRBD1. CDR1 MGHDK and CDR2 SYGVNS come from the germline V gene. Trimming at V came to 7 bases and at J to 4 bases, leaving 4 bases not matched to a gene. CDR3 length equals 14 residues.

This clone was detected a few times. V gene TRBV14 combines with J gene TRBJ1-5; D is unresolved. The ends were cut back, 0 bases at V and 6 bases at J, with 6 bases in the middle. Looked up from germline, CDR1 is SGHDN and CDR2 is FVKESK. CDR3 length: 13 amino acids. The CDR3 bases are TGTGCCAGCAGCCAAGATCACGGTCAGCCCCAGCATTTT. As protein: CASSQDHGQPQHF. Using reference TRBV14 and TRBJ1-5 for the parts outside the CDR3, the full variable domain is EAGVTQFPSHSVIEKGQTVTLRCDPISGHDNLYWYRRVMGKEIKFLLHFVKESKQDESGMPNNRFLAERTGGTYSTLKVQPAELEDSGVYFCASSQDHGQPQHFGDGTRLSIL.

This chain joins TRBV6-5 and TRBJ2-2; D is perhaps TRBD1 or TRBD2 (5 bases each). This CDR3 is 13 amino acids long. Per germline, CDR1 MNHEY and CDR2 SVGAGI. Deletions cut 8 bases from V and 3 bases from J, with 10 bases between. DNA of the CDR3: TGTGCCAGCCGGGGCCGGGACACCGGGGAGCTGTTTTTT. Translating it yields CASRGRDTGELFF.

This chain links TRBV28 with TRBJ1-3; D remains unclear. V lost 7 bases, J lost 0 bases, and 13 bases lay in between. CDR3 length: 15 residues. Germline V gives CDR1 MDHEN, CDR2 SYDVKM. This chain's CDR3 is CASTEASSSGNTIYF. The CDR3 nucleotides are TGTGCCAGCACGGAAGCTTCGTCCTCTGGAAACACCATATATTTT. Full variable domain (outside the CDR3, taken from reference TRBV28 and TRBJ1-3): DVKVTQSSRYLVKRTGEKVFLECVQDMDHENMFWYRQDPGLGLRLIYFSYDVKMKEKGDIPEGYSVSREKKERFSLILESASTNQTSMYLCASTEASSSGNTIYFGEGSWLTVV.

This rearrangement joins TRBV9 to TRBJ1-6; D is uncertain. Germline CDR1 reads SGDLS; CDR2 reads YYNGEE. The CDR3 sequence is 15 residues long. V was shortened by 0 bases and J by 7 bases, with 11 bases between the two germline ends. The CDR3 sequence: CASSVGSEGNSPLHF. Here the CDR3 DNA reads TGTGCCAGCAGCGTAGGCAGCGAGGGCAATTCACCCCTCCACTTT. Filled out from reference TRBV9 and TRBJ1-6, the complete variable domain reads DSGVTQTPKHLITATGQRVTLRCSPRSGDLSVYWYQQSLDQGLQFLIQYYNGEERAKGNILERFSAQQFPDLHSELNLSSLELGDSALYFCASSVGSEGNSPLHFGNGTRLTVT.

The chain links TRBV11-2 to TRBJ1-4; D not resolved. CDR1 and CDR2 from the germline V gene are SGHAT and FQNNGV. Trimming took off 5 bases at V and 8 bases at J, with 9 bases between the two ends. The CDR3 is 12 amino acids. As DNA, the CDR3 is TGTGCCAGCAGCCCGATAGGGGAAAAACTGTTTTTT. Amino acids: CASSPIGEKLFF.

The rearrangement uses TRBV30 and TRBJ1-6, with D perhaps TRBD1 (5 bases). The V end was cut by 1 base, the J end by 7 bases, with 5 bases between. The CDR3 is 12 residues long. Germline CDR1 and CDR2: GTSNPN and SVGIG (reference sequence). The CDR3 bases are TGTGCCTGGAGTGGGACAAATTCACCCCTCCACTTT. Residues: CAWSGTNSPLHF.